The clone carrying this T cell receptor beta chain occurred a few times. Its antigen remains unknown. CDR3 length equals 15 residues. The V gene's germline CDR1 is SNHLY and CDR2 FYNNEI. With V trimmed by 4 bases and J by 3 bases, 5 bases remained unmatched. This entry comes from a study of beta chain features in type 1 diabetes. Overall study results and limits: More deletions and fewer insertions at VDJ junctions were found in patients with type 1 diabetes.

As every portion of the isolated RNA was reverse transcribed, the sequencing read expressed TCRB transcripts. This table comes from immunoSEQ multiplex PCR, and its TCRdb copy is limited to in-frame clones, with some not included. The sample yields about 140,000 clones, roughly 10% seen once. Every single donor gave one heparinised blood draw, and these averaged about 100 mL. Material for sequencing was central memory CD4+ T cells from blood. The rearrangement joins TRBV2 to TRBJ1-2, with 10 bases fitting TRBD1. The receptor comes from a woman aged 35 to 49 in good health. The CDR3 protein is CASSGGDRGYYGYTF. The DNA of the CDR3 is TGTGCCAGCAGTGGGGGGGACAGGGGTTACTATGGCTACACCTTC. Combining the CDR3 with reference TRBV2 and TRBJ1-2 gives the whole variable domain EPEVTQTPSHQVTQMGQEVILRCVPISNHLYFYWYRQILGQKVEFLVSFYNNEISEKSEIFDDQFSVERPDGSNFTLKIRSTKLEDSAMYFCASSGGDRGYYGYTFGSGTRLTVV.